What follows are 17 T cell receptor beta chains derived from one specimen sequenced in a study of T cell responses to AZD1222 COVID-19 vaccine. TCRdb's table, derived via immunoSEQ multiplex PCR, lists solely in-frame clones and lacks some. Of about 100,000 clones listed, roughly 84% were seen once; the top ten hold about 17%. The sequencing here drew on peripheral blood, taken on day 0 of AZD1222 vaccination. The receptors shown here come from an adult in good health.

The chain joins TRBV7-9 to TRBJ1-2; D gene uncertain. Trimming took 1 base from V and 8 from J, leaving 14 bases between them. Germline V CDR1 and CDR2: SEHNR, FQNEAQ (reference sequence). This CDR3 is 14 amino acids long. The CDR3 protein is CASSLDSTSRGYTF. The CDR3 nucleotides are TGTGCCAGCAGCTTAGACAGCACCTCGAGGGGCTACACCTTC.

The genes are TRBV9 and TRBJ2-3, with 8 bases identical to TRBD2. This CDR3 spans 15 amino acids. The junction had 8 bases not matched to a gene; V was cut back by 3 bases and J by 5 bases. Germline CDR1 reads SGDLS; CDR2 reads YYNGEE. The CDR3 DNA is TGTGCCAGCAGCGCAAGGACTAGCCCCGTAGATACGCAGTATTTT. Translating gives CASSARTSPVDTQYF. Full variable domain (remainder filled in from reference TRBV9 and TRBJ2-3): DSGVTQTPKHLITATGQRVTLRCSPRSGDLSVYWYQQSLDQGLQFLIQYYNGEERAKGNILERFSAQQFPDLHSELNLSSLELGDSALYFCASSARTSPVDTQYFGPGTRLTVL.

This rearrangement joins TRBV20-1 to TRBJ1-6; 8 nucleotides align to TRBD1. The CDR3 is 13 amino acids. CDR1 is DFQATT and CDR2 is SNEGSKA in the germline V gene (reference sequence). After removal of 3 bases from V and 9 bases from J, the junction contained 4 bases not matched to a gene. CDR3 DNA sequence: TGCAGTGCTAGTGGACAGGGCGGTTCACCCCTCCACTTT. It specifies CSASGQGGSPLHF.

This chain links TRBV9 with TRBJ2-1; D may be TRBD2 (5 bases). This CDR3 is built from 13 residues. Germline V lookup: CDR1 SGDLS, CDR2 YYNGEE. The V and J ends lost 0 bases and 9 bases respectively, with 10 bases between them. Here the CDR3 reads CASSVGVEGEQFF. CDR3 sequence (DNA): TGTGCCAGCAGCGTAGGTGTAGAGGGTGAGCAGTTCTTC.

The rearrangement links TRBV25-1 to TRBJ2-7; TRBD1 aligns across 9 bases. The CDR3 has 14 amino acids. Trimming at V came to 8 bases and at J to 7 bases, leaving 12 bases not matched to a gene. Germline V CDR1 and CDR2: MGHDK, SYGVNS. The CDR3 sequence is CASSPSQGAGEQYF. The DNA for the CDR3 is TGTGCCAGCTCCCCTTCACAGGGGGCGGGGGAGCAGTACTTC.

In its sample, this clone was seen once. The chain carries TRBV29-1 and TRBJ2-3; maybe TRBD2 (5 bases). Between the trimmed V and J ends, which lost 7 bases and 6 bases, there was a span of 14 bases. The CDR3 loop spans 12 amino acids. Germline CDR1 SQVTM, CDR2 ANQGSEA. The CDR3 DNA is TGCAGCGCGACCCTCACGGGGGATACGCAGTATTTT. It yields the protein CSATLTGDTQYF.

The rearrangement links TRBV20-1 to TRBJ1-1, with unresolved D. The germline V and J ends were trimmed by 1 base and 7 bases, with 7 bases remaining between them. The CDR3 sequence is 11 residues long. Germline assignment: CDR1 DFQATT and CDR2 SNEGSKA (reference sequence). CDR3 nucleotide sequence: TGCAGTGCTAGAGGAAGGGTTGAAGCTTTCTTT. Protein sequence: CSARGRVEAFF.

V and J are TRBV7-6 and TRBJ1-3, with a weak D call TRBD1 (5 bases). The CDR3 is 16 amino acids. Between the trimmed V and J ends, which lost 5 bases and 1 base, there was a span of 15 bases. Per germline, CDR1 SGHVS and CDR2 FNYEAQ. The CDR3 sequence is CASSQEGQGSGNTIYF. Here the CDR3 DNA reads TGTGCCAGCAGCCAAGAGGGGCAAGGTTCTGGAAACACCATATATTTT.

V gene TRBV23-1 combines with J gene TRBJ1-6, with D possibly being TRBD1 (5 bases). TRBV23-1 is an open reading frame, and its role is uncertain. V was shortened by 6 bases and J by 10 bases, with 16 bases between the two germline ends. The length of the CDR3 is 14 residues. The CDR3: CASSDRDHPSPLHF. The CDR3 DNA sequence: TGCGCCAGCAGCGACCGGGACCACCCCTCACCCCTCCACTTT.

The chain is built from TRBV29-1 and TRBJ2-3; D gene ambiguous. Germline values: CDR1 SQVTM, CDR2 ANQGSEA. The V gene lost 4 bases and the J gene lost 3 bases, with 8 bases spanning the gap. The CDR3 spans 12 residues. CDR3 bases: TGCAGCGTTGGAGAGTCTACAGATACGCAGTATTTT. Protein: CSVGESTDTQYF.

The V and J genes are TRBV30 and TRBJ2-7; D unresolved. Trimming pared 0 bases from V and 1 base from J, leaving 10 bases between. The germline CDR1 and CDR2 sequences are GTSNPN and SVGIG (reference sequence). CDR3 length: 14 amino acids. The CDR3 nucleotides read TGTGCCTGGAGTGTACCTGGGGTTTCCTACGAGCAGTACTTC. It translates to CAWSVPGVSYEQYF.

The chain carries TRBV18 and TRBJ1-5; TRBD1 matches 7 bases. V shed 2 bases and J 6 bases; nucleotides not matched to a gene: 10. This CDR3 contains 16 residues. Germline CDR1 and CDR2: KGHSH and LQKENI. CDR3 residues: CASSPTDRDRGQPQHF. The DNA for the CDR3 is TGTGCCAGCTCACCAACAGACAGGGACCGCGGTCAGCCCCAGCATTTT.

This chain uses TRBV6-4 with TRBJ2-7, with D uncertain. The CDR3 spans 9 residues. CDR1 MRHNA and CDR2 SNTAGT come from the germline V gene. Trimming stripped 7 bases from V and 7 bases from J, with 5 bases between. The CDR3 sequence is CASIKEQYF. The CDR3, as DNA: TGTGCCAGCATCAAAGAGCAGTACTTC.

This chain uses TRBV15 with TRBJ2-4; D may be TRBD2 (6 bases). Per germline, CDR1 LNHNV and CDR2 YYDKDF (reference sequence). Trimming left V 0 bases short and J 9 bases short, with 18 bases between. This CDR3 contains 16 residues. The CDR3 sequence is CATSRDPQTVGSIQYF. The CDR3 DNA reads TGTGCCACCAGCAGAGATCCCCAGACGGTCGGGAGCATTCAGTACTTC.

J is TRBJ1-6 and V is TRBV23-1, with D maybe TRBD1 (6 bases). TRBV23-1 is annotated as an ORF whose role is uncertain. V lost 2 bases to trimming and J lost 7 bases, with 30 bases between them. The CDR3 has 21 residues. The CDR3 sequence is CASSQPADRTQGFQANSPLHF. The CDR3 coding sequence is TGCGCCAGCAGTCAACCCGCCGACCGCACACAGGGCTTCCAAGCCAATTCACCCCTCCACTTT.

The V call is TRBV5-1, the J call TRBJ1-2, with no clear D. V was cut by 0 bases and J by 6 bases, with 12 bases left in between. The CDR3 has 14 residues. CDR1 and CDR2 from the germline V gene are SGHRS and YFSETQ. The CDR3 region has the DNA TGCGCCAGCAGCTTGGCAATAGCAGAAGATGGCTACACCTTC. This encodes CASSLAIAEDGYTF.

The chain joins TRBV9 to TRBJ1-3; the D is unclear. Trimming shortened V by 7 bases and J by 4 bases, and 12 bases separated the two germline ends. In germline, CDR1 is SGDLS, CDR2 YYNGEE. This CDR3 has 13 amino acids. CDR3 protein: CASLRGSGNTIYF. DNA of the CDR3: TGTGCCAGCCTCCGAGGGTCCGGAAACACCATATATTTT.